This TCR beta chain was captured by sequencing in a study of CD8 T cells in Susac syndrome. RNA was extracted with the RNeasy kit, and a quantity of about 0.45 to 1 ug was reverse transcribed using random hexamers. TCRdb reprocessed the immunoSEQ multiplex PCR reads with MiXCR, giving one entry per CDR3 protein. This table holds some 130,000 distinct CDR3 sequences, 85% to 95% found once. The CDR3 has 16 residues. Trimming left V 4 bases short and J 4 bases short, with 21 bases between. Germline V gives CDR1 SGHRS, CDR2 YFSETQ. Sequencing was done on a sample of CD8+ T cells from PBMCs. The source of this sequence is a human donor with Susac syndrome. The chain employs TRBV5-1 and TRBJ2-7; D assignment may be TRBD1 or TRBD2 (6 bases each). The CDR3 nucleotides read TGCGCCAGCAGCGACAGGACGGGAGAGAGGCCGTACGAGCAGTACTTC. Protein: CASSDRTGERPYEQYF.